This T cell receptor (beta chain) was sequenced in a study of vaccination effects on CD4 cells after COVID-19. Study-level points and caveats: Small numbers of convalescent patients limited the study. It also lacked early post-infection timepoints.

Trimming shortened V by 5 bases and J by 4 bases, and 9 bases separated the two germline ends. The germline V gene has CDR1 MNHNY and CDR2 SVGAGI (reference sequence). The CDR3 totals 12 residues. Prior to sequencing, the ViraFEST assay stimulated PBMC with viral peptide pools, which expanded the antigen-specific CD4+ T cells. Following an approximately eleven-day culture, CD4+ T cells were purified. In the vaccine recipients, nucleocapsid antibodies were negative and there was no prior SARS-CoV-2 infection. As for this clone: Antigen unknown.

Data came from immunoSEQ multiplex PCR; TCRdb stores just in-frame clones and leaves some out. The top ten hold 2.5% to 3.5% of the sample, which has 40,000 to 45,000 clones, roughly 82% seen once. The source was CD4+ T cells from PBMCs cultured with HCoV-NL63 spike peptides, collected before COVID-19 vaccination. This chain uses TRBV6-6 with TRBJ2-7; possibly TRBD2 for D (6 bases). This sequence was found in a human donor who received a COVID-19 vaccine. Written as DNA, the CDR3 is TGTGCCAGCAGTCCCGCGGGGTACGAGCAGTACGTC. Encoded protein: CASSPAGYEQYV.